This TCR beta chain was sequenced in a study of OX40 agonist ivuxolimab in advanced cancers. Across the study: Six ivuxolimab dose levels, 0.01 to 10 mg/kg, were given intravenously every 2 weeks. Previous treatment with anti-PD-1, anti-PD-L1 or anti-CTLA-4 therapy was allowed; 30% to 50% had received some.

Study-wide results and caveats: Expanded clones were, on average, more numerous among CD8+ T cells than CD4+.

Repertoires were generated with immunoSEQ multiplex PCR, while TCRdb's copy carries only in-frame clones and drops some. This table has under 85,000 clones, 85% to 95% appearing once. Autoimmune disease history or systemic immunosuppression barred patients. As for this clone: Its antigen is not known.

This sample comprised CD4+ or CD8+ T cells sorted from blood, obtained in a trial of the OX40 agonist ivuxolimab. This clonotype originated in an adult with an advanced solid tumor such as melanoma, head and neck, liver or kidney cancer.

CDR3 sequence (DNA): TGTGCCAGCAGCTTATCCAGGACTGACAATGAGCAGTTCTTC. This translates into CASSLSRTDNEQFF. V usage is TRBV7-3 and J usage is TRBJ2-1; D might be TRBD2 (5 bases). The CDR3 runs 14 residues. Germline V gene lookup returns CDR1 SGHTA and CDR2 FQGTGA. V was trimmed by 2 bases and J by 5 bases, leaving 10 bases between them.